This entry lists 12 T cell receptor beta chains sequenced from one sample in a study of T-cell reconstitution after alpha-beta-depleted transplantation in children. It was with unique molecular identifiers that the TCRbeta library was prepared. Via MiXCR, TCRdb re-called the PCR reads, giving one row per CDR3 protein. There are around 340,000 distinct CDR3 sequences in the sample; 13% occur only once, and about 4.5% lies in the top ten. Sequencing was performed on PBMCs, taken from the stem cell graft. The source is a human donor who donated a stem cell graft to a child with Fanconi anemia.

J is TRBJ2-6 and V is TRBV11-2, with D perhaps matching TRBD1 (5 bases). The CDR3 runs to 17 residues. Germline values: CDR1 SGHAT, CDR2 FQNNGV. V gave up 4 bases and J gave up 0 bases, with 13 bases separating them. The CDR3 DNA reads TGTGCCAGCAGCTCTACCTTGGGGCCCTCTGGGGCCAACGTCCTGACTTTC. It yields the protein CASSSTLGPSGANVLTF. Complete variable domain (other parts from reference TRBV11-2 and TRBJ2-6): EAGVAQSPRYKIIEKRQSVAFWCNPISGHATLYWYQQILGQGPKLLIQFQNNGVVDDSQLPKDRFSAERLKGVDSTLKIQPAKLEDSAVYLCASSSTLGPSGANVLTFGAGSRLTVL.

This clonotype was seen many times. As DNA, the CDR3 is TGCGCCAGCAGCTTGGAAAGGGGGCGAACTGAAGCTTTCTTT. The encoded protein is CASSLERGRTEAFF. The V call is TRBV5-1, the J call TRBJ1-1; TRBD1 matches at 7 bases. The CDR3 extends over 14 amino acids. With V trimmed by 0 bases and J by 5 bases, 4 bases remained unmatched. From germline, CDR1 is SGHRS and CDR2 YFSETQ.

The count of this clonotype is one. The chain carries TRBV18 and TRBJ1-2, with D tentatively TRBD1 (5 bases). The V gene's germline CDR1 is KGHSH and CDR2 LQKENI. V gave up 6 bases and J gave up 4 bases, with 21 bases separating them. The CDR3 covers 16 residues. The DNA of the CDR3 is TGTGCCAGCTCCGCAGAGAGGGGCCCCCGGAGCTATGGCTACACCTTC. Its protein product is CASSAERGPRSYGYTF.

The chain uses TRBV7-2 and TRBJ2-5; D gene uncertain. CDR3 length equals 11 residues. Germline CDR1 and CDR2: SGHTA and FQGNSA. Trimming left V 5 bases short and J 9 bases short, with 10 bases between. CDR3 DNA sequence: TGTGCCAGCAGCCTGGGCGACCCCCAGTACTTC. It specifies CASSLGDPQYF.

This rearrangement joins TRBV5-1 to TRBJ2-1; possible D gene TRBD1, 6 bases. The CDR3 extends over 12 amino acids. Per the germline V gene, CDR1 is SGHRS and CDR2 is YFSETQ. The ends were cut back, 4 bases at V and 10 bases at J, with 12 bases in the middle. The CDR3 loop reads CASSHSGTEQFF. The CDR3 DNA follows: TGCGCCAGCAGCCACTCCGGGACAGAGCAGTTCTTC.

The table lists this clonotype with a few counts. This chain connects TRBV7-9 to TRBJ2-7; 8 bases line up with TRBD2. CDR1 is SEHNR and CDR2 is FQNEAQ in the germline V gene (reference sequence). V lost 3 bases to trimming and J lost 2 bases; unmatched junction nucleotides: 3. The CDR3 covers 14 residues. The CDR3 spells CASSFGGVAYEQYV. In DNA form, the CDR3 reads TGTGCCAGCAGCTTCGGGGGGGTAGCCTACGAGCAGTACGTC.

This clonotype was found a few times. The gene calls are TRBV9 and TRBJ1-1; possible D gene TRBD1, 5 bases. CDR1 SGDLS and CDR2 YYNGEE come from the germline V gene. V lost 4 bases and J lost 2, with 15 bases in between. The CDR3 covers 15 residues. The CDR3 DNA reads as TGTGCCAGCAGCTCTGGTGGGGGTTCCAACACTGAAGCTTTCTTT. The encoded protein is CASSSGGGSNTEAFF.

This chain joins TRBV12-3 or TRBV12-4 and TRBJ1-6; D is unclear. The V end lost 4 bases, the J end lost 9 bases, and 16 bases lay between the germline ends. There are 15 residues in the CDR3. This CDR3 is CASSYFSLGSSPLHF. The CDR3 bases are TGTGCCAGCAGTTATTTTTCATTGGGGAGTTCACCCCTCCACTTT.

This chain connects TRBV5-8 to TRBJ1-1; TRBD1 agrees at 9 bases. Germline CDR1 reads SGHTS; CDR2 reads YDEGEE. CDR3 length equals 15 residues. V lost 5 bases and J lost 3; bases outside the gene matches: 8. CDR3 residues: CASRDGTGLDTEAFF. The CDR3 bases are TGTGCCAGCAGGGACGGGACAGGGTTAGACACTGAAGCTTTCTTT.

This chain uses TRBV14 with TRBJ2-3; no clear D. V lost 0 bases and J 4 bases, leaving 23 bases between the germline ends. Germline V gene data show CDR1 as SGHDN and CDR2 as FVKESK. CDR3 size: 19 residues. CDR3 sequence reads: CASSQEVAWARRVPDTQYF. The CDR3 bases are TGTGCCAGCAGCCAAGAGGTCGCGTGGGCCCGGCGAGTCCCAGATACGCAGTATTTT.

Here the CDR3 DNA reads TGTGCCAGCAGGTTACGCGGGGGGCGCTACGAGCAGTACTTC. Encoded protein: CASRLRGGRYEQYF. The chain is built from TRBV6-5 and TRBJ2-7, with 8 bases that match TRBD2. V lost 6 bases and J lost 3; bases outside the gene matches: 7. CDR1 and CDR2 (germline): MNHEY, SVGAGI. This CDR3 has 14 amino acids.

The J gene is TRBJ1-1, the V gene TRBV6-2 or TRBV6-3, with D maybe TRBD1 (6 bases). Trimming removed 4 bases from V and 1 base from J, with 13 bases in between. This CDR3 spans 15 amino acids. Germline CDR1 is MNHEY and CDR2 is SVGEGT. The CDR3 sequence is CASSFTGTQNTEAFF. CDR3 DNA sequence: TGTGCCAGCAGTTTCACCGGGACACAGAACACTGAAGCTTTCTTT.